Included here is one T cell receptor (beta chain) sequence, with context. The antigen is unknown. This CDR3 is missing its conserved last phenylalanine or tryptophan, likely due to a read error. TCRbeta libraries were built with three rounds of nested PCR, modified from ARM-PCR. TCRdb reprocessed the multiplex PCR reads with MiXCR, giving one entry per CDR3 protein. The sample shows under 140,000 distinct CDR3 sequences, under 90% of them seen only once. RNA was extracted from bulk tissue without any cell sorting. The sample originates from a study of tumor and adjacent non-tumor tissue in lung cancer. The CDR3 extends over 17 amino acids. Germline values: CDR1 MNHEY, CDR2 SVGEGT. Notes on the study in general: Significantly higher TCR diversity was found in tumor than normal lung.

This receptor was identified in a man between 65 and 85 years old with non-small cell lung cancer. The chain carries TRBV6-2 or TRBV6-3 and TRBJ2-3, with D maybe TRBD1 (5 bases). The sample comprised lung tumor tissue. Written as DNA, the CDR3 is TGTGCCTGCAGTTACCCGATGACAGTAGGCCACCATGATACGCAGTATTTG. Protein sequence: CACSYPMTVGHHDTQYL.